This T cell receptor beta chain was sequenced in a study of blood T cell repertoires in COVID-19. Study information: The United States, Italy and Spain were the sources of the acute and convalescent COVID-19 samples. T cells, B-cell-depleted T cells, or PBMCs provided the cDNA or gDNA that served as material.

Source study methods: Amplification from reference gene primers served as the basis for estimated nucleated cell counts. The method was immunoSEQ multiplex PCR; TCRdb's version includes in-frame clones alone and lacks a portion of them. V, J and clone size derive from that table, while D and trimming were established from the DNA sequence. The top ten hold 4.8% of the sample, which has more than 75,000 clones, around 90% seen once. The germline V gene encodes CDR1 MDHEN and CDR2 SYDVKM. V lost 6 bases to trimming and J lost 2 bases, with 17 bases between them. The CDR3 totals 15 residues. This sequence joins TRBV28 and TRBJ2-7; D unclear. This clonotype originated in an elderly woman with active COVID-19. Specimen: peripheral blood. This CDR3 reads CASSSSLGPTYEQYF. The CDR3 region has the DNA TGTGCCAGCAGCTCGAGTTTGGGCCCCACCTACGAGCAGTACTTC.